Each of the 23 T cell receptor beta chains below was sequenced from the same sample in a study of breast tumors, draining lymph nodes, adjacent tissues. Each CDR3 protein gets one entry after TCRdb re-called the multiplex PCR reads with MiXCR. Among approximately 23,000 distinct CDR3 sequences, 68% were seen once, and the ten largest hold more than 20%. The specimen sequenced was tumor-adjacent breast tissue. The receptors originated from a female donor with breast cancer. Some clones in this sample may be carry-over from other donors' samples.

To note about this clonotype: An end of the junction differs from the germline gene, which may be a read error. The chain uses TRBV5-1 and TRBJ2-1; D might be TRBD1 or TRBD2, each matching 6 bases. This CDR3 comprises 16 residues. Germline assignment: CDR1 SGHRS and CDR2 YFSETQ. The CDR3 is CASSPQYGGAYNEQLF. CDR3 sequence (DNA): TGCGCCAGCAGCCCCCAATACGGGGGCGCCTACAATGAGCAGTTGTTC.

This clonotype has just a few counts. The gene calls are TRBV25-1 and TRBJ2-3; 7 bases match TRBD1. Trimming took 0 bases from V and 1 from J; bases not matched to a gene: 10. The CDR3 contains 18 residues. Germline loops: CDR1 MGHDK, CDR2 SYGVNS. Here the CDR3 reads CASSEYGSRDSRTDTQYF. In nucleotides, the CDR3 is TGTGCCAGCAGTGAATATGGGAGTCGGGACAGCCGCACAGATACGCAGTATTTT. The complete variable domain, with remaining parts taken from reference TRBV25-1 and TRBJ2-3, reads EADIYQTPRYLVIGTGKKITLECSQTMGHDKMYWYQQDPGMELHLIHYSYGVNSTEKGDLSSESTVSRIRTEHFPLTLESARPSHTSQYLCASSEYGSRDSRTDTQYFGPGTRLTVL.

The genes are TRBV24-1 and TRBJ2-4; D is possibly TRBD1 (6 bases). Trimming cost V 3 bases and J 9 bases, with 14 bases left between them. CDR1 and CDR2 from the germline V gene are KGHDR and SFDVKD. The CDR3 covers 14 residues. CDR3 sequence (DNA): TGTGCCACCAGTGATACACAAACAGGGAGCATTCAGTACTTC. As protein: CATSDTQTGSIQYF.

In nucleotides, the CDR3 is TGCGCCAGCAGCAACCGAGCGAACACCGGGGAGCTGTTTTTT. Its translation: CASSNRANTGELFF. The rearrangement links TRBV5-1 to TRBJ2-2; D gene uncertain. CDR3 length: 14 amino acids. Trimming took 4 bases from V and 0 from J, leaving 7 bases between them. The germline V gene has CDR1 SGHRS and CDR2 YFSETQ.

By sample fraction, this clonotype is medium-sized. The chain combines TRBV29-1 with TRBJ2-7; 9 nucleotides line up with TRBD1. The junction had 11 bases not matched to a gene; V was cut back by 7 bases and J by 7 bases. Germline V CDR1 and CDR2: SQVTM, ANQGSEA. The CDR3 totals 13 residues. CDR3 DNA: TGCAGCGCATCCGGGACAGGGTTCGGTGAGCAGTACTTC. Amino acids: CSASGTGFGEQYF.

The chain carries TRBV20-1 and TRBJ2-7, with 11 bases lining up with TRBD2. V lost 3 bases, J lost 6 bases, and 10 bases stayed unmatched. This CDR3 spans 15 amino acids. CDR1 and CDR2 from the germline V gene are DFQATT and SNEGSKA (reference sequence). The CDR3 coding sequence is TGCAGTGCTAGGTCCTTAGCGGGAGGGCCAGGCGAGCAGTACTTC. It translates to CSARSLAGGPGEQYF.

This chain joins TRBV5-6 and TRBJ1-1; TRBD1 agrees at 7 bases. Looked up from germline, CDR1 is SGHDT and CDR2 is YYEEEE. The CDR3 loop spans 15 amino acids. V shed 6 bases and J 0 bases; nucleotides not matched to a gene: 8. CDR3 loop: CASKQGGGMNTEAFF. The CDR3 DNA is TGTGCCAGCAAACAAGGGGGCGGGATGAACACTGAAGCTTTCTTT.

DNA of the CDR3: TGTGCCAGTACCCAAAGGGGCTGGGGGCAGCCCCAGCATTTT. The encoded protein is CASTQRGWGQPQHF. V is TRBV19 and J is TRBJ1-5, with D possibly TRBD1 on 5 matching bases. Germline V gene sequence: CDR1 LNHDA, CDR2 SQIVND (reference sequence). The CDR3 totals 14 residues. Trimming stripped 7 bases from V and 7 bases from J, with 17 bases between.

This clonotype counts as medium-sized. The V call is TRBV7-3, the J call TRBJ2-2; maybe TRBD1 (5 bases). Trimming cost V 5 bases and J 0 bases, with 13 bases left between them. The CDR3 runs 16 residues. The germline V gene has CDR1 SGHTA and CDR2 FQGTGA. CDR3 DNA: TGTGCCAGCAGCCCAGACAGACCTCCGAACACCGGGGAGCTGTTTTTT. Amino acid sequence: CASSPDRPPNTGELFF.

This rearrangement joins TRBV9 to TRBJ2-1; weak D call: TRBD2 (6 bases). This CDR3 spans 15 amino acids. CDR1 and CDR2 from the germline V gene are SGDLS and YYNGEE. Trimming took off 4 bases at V and 7 bases at J, with 18 bases between the two ends. The CDR3 DNA reads TGTGCCAGCAGCCGGGACTTAACAACAAGGAATGAGCAGTTCTTC. It is translated as CASSRDLTTRNEQFF.

The chain couples TRBV20-1 to TRBJ2-7, with TRBD2 identical over 13 bases. Germline CDR1 DFQATT, CDR2 SNEGSKA (reference sequence). Trimming cost V 5 bases and J 6 bases; bases outside gene matches: 13. The CDR3 is made up of 16 amino acids. In DNA form, the CDR3 reads TGCAGTGCTCGACCGATACTAGCGGGAGGGGTCCGCGAGCAGTACTTC. It is translated as CSARPILAGGVREQYF.

This clonotype was picked up a small number of times. The J gene is TRBJ2-7, the V gene TRBV20-1, with TRBD2 matching 11 bases. CDR3 length: 15 residues. The trim removed 3 bases at V and 0 bases at J, leaving 4 bases unmatched. Germline assignment: CDR1 DFQATT and CDR2 SNEGSKA (reference sequence). The CDR3 loop reads CSASPGTSGSYEQYF. In nucleotides, the CDR3 is TGCAGTGCTAGTCCCGGGACTAGCGGCTCCTACGAGCAGTACTTC.

About this clonotype itself: The junction departs from germline at one end; a sequencing error may be responsible. The chain recombines TRBV7-7 with TRBJ2-1; D possibly corresponds to TRBD1 (6 bases). CDR1 and CDR2 from the germline V gene are SSHAT and FNYEAQ (reference sequence). The CDR3 runs to 13 residues. The CDR3 bases are TGTGCTAGCAGCCGATCCCAGGGGTTTGAGCAGTTCTTC. Translated, it gives CASSRSQGFEQFF.

This clonotype was recorded only once. The chain employs TRBV29-1 and TRBJ2-1; 11 nucleotides align to TRBD2. The V gene end was trimmed by 7 bases and the J gene end by 10 bases; junction bases not matched to a gene: 0. CDR1 and CDR2 (germline): SQVTM, ANQGSEA. The CDR3 runs 10 residues. CDR3 region: CSASGGEQFF. CDR3 nucleotide sequence: TGCAGCGCTAGCGGGGGGGAGCAGTTCTTC.

In its sample, this clonotype is medium-sized. This chain links TRBV7-9 with TRBJ2-7; 7 nucleotides match TRBD1. Trimming removed 5 bases from V and 4 bases from J; junction bases left unmatched: 8. In germline, CDR1 is SEHNR, CDR2 FQNEAQ (reference sequence). This CDR3 has 14 residues. DNA of the CDR3: TGTGCCAGCAGCCGGGACAGTGTTGGTTACGAGCAGTACTTC. It translates to CASSRDSVGYEQYF.

This clonotype has a count of ten or more. This chain links TRBV15 with TRBJ2-5; D may be TRBD1 or TRBD2 (6 bases each). The CDR3 runs to 13 residues. Germline CDR1 and CDR2: LNHNV and YYDKDF (reference sequence). V dropped 1 base and J dropped 5 bases, with 8 bases sitting between them. The CDR3: CATSRVGGETQYF. The CDR3 bases are TGTGCCACCAGCAGAGTAGGGGGGGAGACCCAGTACTTC.

By proportion, this clonotype is medium-sized. The genes are TRBV20-1 and TRBJ1-5; D unclear. V lost 3 bases, J lost 2 bases, and 5 bases lay in between. Looked up from germline, CDR1 is DFQATT and CDR2 is SNEGSKA (reference sequence). CDR3 size: 12 residues. Written as DNA, the CDR3 is TGCAGTGCTAGTAGGGGCAATCAGCCCCAGCATTTT. It specifies CSASRGNQPQHF.

This clonotype has just one count. This rearrangement joins TRBV29-1 to TRBJ2-7; 8 nucleotides match TRBD2. Trimming cost V 4 bases and J 3 bases; bases outside gene matches: 8. This CDR3 contains 14 residues. Germline CDR1 and CDR2: SQVTM and ANQGSEA. CDR3 in DNA: TGCAGCGTTGCCCAAAGGAGCGGGAGCTACGAGCAGTACTTC. This sequence encodes CSVAQRSGSYEQYF.

This clonotype was seen at least ten times. J is TRBJ1-6 and V is TRBV3-1, with D possibly being TRBD1 (6 bases). CDR1 is LGHDT, CDR2 YNNKEL, per germline (reference sequence). Trimming took off 4 bases at V and 10 bases at J, with 17 bases between the two ends. This CDR3 is 15 amino acids long. CDR3 coding DNA: TGTGCCAGCAGCCCACTATCCCTAGGGGGATCACCCCTCCACTTT. It is translated as CASSPLSLGGSPLHF.

The rearrangement joins TRBV20-1 to TRBJ1-4; 8 nucleotides align to TRBD1. Trimming removed 0 bases from V and 8 bases from J; junction bases left unmatched: 11. Germline V lookup: CDR1 DFQATT, CDR2 SNEGSKA (reference sequence). This CDR3 has 16 residues. As DNA, the CDR3 is TGCAGTGCTAGAGATCCACTCAGGGGGCTCGGAGAAAAACTGTTTTTT. It translates to CSARDPLRGLGEKLFF.

The chain combines TRBV9 with TRBJ2-3, with 11 bases fitting TRBD2. The CDR3 spans 17 residues. Germline assignment: CDR1 SGDLS and CDR2 YYNGEE. The ends lost 0 bases at V and 4 bases at J; junction bases unmatched: 7. CDR3 region: CASSVGGSGRVADTQYF. For the CDR3, the DNA is TGTGCCAGCAGCGTAGGGGGTAGCGGGAGGGTCGCAGATACGCAGTATTTT. The full variable domain, with the rest looked up from reference TRBV9 and TRBJ2-3, is DSGVTQTPKHLITATGQRVTLRCSPRSGDLSVYWYQQSLDQGLQFLIQYYNGEERAKGNILERFSAQQFPDLHSELNLSSLELGDSALYFCASSVGGSGRVADTQYFGPGTRLTVL.

This clonotype appeared a few times. The V and J genes are TRBV20-1 and TRBJ2-7; D is possibly TRBD2 (5 bases). Trimming stripped 5 bases from V and 2 bases from J, with 10 bases between. The CDR3 covers 12 residues. The germline V gene encodes CDR1 DFQATT and CDR2 SNEGSKA (reference sequence). The CDR3 here is CSALARAYEQYF. As DNA, the CDR3 is TGCAGTGCTCTGGCGAGGGCCTACGAGCAGTACTTC.

The chain couples TRBV5-1 to TRBJ2-2; D perhaps matches TRBD2 (6 bases). V was clipped by 6 bases and J by 5 bases, with 14 bases between them. CDR1 and CDR2 from the germline V gene are SGHRS and YFSETQ. CDR3 size: 14 residues. The CDR3 here is CASTSGVGTGELFF. The CDR3 bases are TGCGCCAGCACCTCGGGAGTTGGGACCGGGGAGCTGTTTTTT.